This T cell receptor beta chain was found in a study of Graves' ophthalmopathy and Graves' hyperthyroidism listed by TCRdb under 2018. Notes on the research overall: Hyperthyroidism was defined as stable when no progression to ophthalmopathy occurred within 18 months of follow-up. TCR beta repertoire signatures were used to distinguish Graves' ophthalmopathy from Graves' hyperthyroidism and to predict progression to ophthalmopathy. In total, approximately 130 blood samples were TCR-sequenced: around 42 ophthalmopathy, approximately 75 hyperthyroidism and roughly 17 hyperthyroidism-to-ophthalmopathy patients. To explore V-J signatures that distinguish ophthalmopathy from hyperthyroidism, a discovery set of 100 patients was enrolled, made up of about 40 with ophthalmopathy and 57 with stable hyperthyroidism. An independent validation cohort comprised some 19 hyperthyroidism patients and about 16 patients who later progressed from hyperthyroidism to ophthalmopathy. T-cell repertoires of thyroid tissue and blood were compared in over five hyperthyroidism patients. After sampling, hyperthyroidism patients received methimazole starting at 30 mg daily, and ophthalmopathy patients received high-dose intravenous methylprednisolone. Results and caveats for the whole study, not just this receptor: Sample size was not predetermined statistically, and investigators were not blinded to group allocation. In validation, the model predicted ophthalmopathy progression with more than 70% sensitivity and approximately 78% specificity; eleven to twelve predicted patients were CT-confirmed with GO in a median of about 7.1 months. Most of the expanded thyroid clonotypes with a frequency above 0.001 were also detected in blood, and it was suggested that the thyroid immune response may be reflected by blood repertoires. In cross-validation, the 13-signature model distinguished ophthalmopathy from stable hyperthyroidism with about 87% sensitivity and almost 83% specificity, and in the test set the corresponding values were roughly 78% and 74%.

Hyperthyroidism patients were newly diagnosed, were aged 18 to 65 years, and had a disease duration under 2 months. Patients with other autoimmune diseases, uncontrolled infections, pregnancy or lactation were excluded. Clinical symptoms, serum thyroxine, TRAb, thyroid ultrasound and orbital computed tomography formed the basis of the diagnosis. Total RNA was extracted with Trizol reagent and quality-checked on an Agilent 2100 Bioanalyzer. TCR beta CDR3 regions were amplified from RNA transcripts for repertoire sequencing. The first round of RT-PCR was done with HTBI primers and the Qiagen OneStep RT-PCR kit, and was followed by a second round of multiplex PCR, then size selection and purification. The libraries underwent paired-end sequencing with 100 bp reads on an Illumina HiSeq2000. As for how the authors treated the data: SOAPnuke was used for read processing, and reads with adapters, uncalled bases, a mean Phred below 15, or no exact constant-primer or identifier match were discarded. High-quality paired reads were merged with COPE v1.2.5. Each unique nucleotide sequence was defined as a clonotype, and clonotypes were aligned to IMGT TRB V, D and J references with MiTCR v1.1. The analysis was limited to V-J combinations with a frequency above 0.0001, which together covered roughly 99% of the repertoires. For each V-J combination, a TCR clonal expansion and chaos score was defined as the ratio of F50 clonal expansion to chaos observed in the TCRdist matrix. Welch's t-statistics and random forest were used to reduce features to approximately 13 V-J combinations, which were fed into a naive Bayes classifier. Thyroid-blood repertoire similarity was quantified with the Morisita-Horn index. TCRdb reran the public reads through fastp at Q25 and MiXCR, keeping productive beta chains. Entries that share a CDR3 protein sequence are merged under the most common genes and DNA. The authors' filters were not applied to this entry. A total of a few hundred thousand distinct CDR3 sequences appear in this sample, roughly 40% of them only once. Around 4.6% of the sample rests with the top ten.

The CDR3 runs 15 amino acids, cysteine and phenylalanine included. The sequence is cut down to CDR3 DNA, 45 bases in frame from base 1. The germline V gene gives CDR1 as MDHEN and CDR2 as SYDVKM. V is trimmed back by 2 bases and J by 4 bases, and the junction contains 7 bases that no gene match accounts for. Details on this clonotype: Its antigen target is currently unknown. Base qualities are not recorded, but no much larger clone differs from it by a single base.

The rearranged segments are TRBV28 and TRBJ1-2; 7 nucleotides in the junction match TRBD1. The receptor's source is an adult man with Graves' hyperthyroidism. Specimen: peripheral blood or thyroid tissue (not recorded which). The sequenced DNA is TGTGCCAGCAGTTTACTTCCGGGGACAGCCTATGGCTACACCTTC. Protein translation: CASSLLPGTAYGYTF.